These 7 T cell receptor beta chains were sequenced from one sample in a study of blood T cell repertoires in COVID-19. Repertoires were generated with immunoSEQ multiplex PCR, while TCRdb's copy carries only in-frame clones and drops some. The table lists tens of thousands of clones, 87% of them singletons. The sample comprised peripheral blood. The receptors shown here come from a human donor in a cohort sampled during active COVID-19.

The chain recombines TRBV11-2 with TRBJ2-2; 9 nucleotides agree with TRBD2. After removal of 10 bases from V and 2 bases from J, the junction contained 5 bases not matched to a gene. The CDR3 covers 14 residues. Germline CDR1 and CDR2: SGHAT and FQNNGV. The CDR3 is CATRTSANTGELFF. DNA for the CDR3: TGTGCCACCCGGACTAGCGCTAACACCGGGGAGCTGTTTTTT.

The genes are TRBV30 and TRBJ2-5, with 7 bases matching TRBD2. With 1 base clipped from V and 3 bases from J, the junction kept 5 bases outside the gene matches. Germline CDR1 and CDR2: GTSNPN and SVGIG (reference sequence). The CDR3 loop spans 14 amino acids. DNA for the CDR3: TGTGCCTGGAGTGGAGGGAGGGCCGAAGAGACCCAGTACTTC. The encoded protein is CAWSGGRAEETQYF.

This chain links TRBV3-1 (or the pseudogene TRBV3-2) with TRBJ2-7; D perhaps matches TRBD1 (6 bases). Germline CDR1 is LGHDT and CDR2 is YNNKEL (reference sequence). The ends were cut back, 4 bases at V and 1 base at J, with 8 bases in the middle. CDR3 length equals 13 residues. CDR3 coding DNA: TGTGCCAGCAGCCCAGGACAGTCCTACGAGCAGTACTTC. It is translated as CASSPGQSYEQYF.

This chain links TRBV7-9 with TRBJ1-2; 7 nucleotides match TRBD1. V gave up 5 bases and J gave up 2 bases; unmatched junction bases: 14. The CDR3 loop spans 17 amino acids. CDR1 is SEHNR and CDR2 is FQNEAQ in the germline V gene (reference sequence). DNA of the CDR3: TGTGCCAGCAGCGTTTCTTCGACAGGGCTTTCCAACTATGGCTACACCTTC. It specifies CASSVSSTGLSNYGYTF. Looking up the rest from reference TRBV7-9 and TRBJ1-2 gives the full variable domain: DTGVSQNPRHKITKRGQNVTFRCDPISEHNRLYWYRQTLGQGPEFLTYFQNEAQLEKSRLLSDRFSAERPKGSFSTLEIQRTEQGDSAMYLCASSVSSTGLSNYGYTFGSGTRLTVV.

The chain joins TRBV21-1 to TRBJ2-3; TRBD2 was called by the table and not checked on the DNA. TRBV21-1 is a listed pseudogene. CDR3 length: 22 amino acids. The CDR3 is CASSKSPSGIGRAEFRADTQYF. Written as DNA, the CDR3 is TGTGCCAGCAGCAAAAGCCCCTCTGGAATCGGGAGGGCCGAGTTTCGCGCAGATACGCAGTATTTT.

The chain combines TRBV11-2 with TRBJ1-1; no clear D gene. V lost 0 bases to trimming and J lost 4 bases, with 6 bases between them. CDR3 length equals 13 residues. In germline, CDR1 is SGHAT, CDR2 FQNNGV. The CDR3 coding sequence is TGTGCCAGCAGCTTAGAGGCCCTCACTGAAGCTTTCTTT. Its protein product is CASSLEALTEAFF.

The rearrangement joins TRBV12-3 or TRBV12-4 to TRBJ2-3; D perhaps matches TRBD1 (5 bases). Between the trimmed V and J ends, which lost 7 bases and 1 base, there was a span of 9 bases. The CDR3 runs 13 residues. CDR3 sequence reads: CASTPRGTDTQYF. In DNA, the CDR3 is TGTGCCAGCACTCCCAGGGGCACAGATACGCAGTATTTT.